This TCR beta chain originates from a study of T cells after yellow fever vaccination. This clonotype has ten or more counts. The antigen remains undetermined. Study-wide points: A faster peak, day 5 versus 15, was reached by the weaker secondary response. Detected again after the booster were most primary-vaccination clones, at 96% CD4 and 88% CD8.

J was trimmed by 4 bases and V by 7 bases; bases with no gene match: 6. The germline gives CDR1 SGHKS, CDR2 YYEKEE (reference sequence). The CDR3 covers 14 residues. One entry per CDR3 protein results from TCRdb running MiXCR on the 5' RACE reads. The sample shows under 200,000 distinct CDR3 sequences, under 7.5% of them seen only once. The source is a man aged 18 to 29 who received the YFV17D yellow fever vaccine. This sample comprised CD4+ T cells sorted from PBMCs, obtained less than 6 days after the first yellow fever vaccination. The V call is TRBV5-5, the J call TRBJ2-2; 8 bases map to TRBD1. In DNA, the CDR3 is TGTGCCAGCCGACCAGGACAGGGCACCGGGGAGCTGTTTTTT. This sequence encodes CASRPGQGTGELFF.